One sample yielded the 26 T cell receptor beta chains listed below, sequenced in a study of cytomegalovirus exposure and HLA in healthy donors. Amplification used 60 Vbeta primers and 13 Jbeta primers. This table comes from immunoSEQ multiplex PCR, and its TCRdb copy is limited to in-frame clones, with some not included. Seen here are approximately 200,000 clones, almost 80% observed once, and the top ten hold around 1.8%. Sequencing was performed on PBMCs. These receptors originate from a young man in good health and CMV-seronegative.

This clone has just a few counts. CDR3 nucleotide sequence: TGTGCCAGCAACCAGCCCCAGGGACTAGCGGGAGACGAGCAGTACTTC. Amino acid sequence: CASNQPQGLAGDEQYF. V usage is TRBV6-6 and J usage is TRBJ2-7, with 14 bases that match TRBD2. CDR1 MNHNY and CDR2 SVGAGI come from the germline V gene (reference sequence). V was clipped by 7 bases and J by 5 bases; unmatched bases: 10. The CDR3 sequence is 16 residues long.

A remark on this clone: The DNA is left out, because the CDR3 cannot be placed on it with certainty; the CDR3 is given as TCRdb lists it. The CDR3 sequence is CASSDSNREAVCFLETQYF. The rearrangement links TRBV6-4 to TRBJ2-5; TRBD1, the table's D call, lacks a check against the DNA. The CDR3 spans 19 residues, counting both ends. Germline V lookup: CDR1 MRHNA, CDR2 SNTAGT.

The rearrangement links TRBV4-2 to TRBJ2-7, with a possible D match to TRBD1 (6 bases). V lost 1 base, J lost 4 bases, and 14 bases lay in between. Germline V gene data show CDR1 as LGHNA and CDR2 as YNFKEQ. This CDR3 is built from 15 residues. This CDR3 reads CASSQARDQGYEQYF. CDR3 sequence (DNA): TGTGCCAGCAGCCAAGCCCGCGATCAGGGGTACGAGCAGTACTTC.

The chain couples TRBV5-6 to TRBJ2-3, with D unclear. This CDR3 is built from 15 residues. V was trimmed by 1 base and J by 3 bases, leaving 12 bases between them. The germline CDR1 and CDR2 sequences are SGHDT and YYEEEE. CDR3 protein: CASSLWSDLTDTQYF. CDR3 nucleotide sequence: TGTGCCAGCAGCTTGTGGTCAGATCTTACAGATACGCAGTATTTT.

The rearrangement joins TRBV5-1 to TRBJ1-2; D call uncertain. The germline V and J ends were trimmed by 4 bases and 1 base, with 8 bases remaining between them. The CDR3 loop spans 13 amino acids. CDR1 SGHRS and CDR2 YFSETQ come from the germline V gene. As DNA, the CDR3 is TGCGCCAGCAGCGGAGGAAGTAACTATGGCTACACCTTC. Translated, it gives CASSGGSNYGYTF.

This clone was counted only a few times. The rearrangement joins TRBV25-1 to TRBJ2-1; 9 bases are shared with TRBD2. V gave up 8 bases and J gave up 8 bases; unmatched junction bases: 10. The CDR3 totals 14 residues. CDR1 and CDR2 from the germline V gene are MGHDK and SYGVNS. The CDR3 DNA follows: TGTGCCAGCCGAGGCGGGGGGGGCTCTGATGAGCAGTTCTTC. Amino acids: CASRGGGGSDEQFF. Filled out from reference TRBV25-1 and TRBJ2-1, the complete variable domain reads EADIYQTPRYLVIGTGKKITLECSQTMGHDKMYWYQQDPGMELHLIHYSYGVNSTEKGDLSSESTVSRIRTEHFPLTLESARPSHTSQYLCASRGGGGSDEQFFGPGTRLTVL.

This clone has more than one count but fewer than ten. The V and J genes are TRBV15 and TRBJ1-5, with D tentatively TRBD1 (6 bases). The germline CDR1 and CDR2 sequences are LNHNV and YYDKDF (reference sequence). V was cut by 2 bases and J by 8 bases, with 10 bases left in between. This CDR3 spans 13 amino acids. The CDR3 region is CATSRTEGEPQHF. The CDR3 DNA reads TGTGCCACCAGCAGAACTGAGGGGGAGCCCCAGCATTTT. The variable domain in full, completed from reference TRBV15 and TRBJ1-5, reads DAMVIQNPRYQVTQFGKPVTLSCSQTLNHNVMYWYQQKSSQAPKLLFHYYDKDFNNEADTPDNFQSRRPNTSFCFLDIRSPGLGDTAMYLCATSRTEGEPQHFGDGTRLSIL.

This clone has just a few counts. The chain combines TRBV5-1 with TRBJ1-1; possibly TRBD1 for D (5 bases). Germline V gene lookup returns CDR1 SGHRS and CDR2 YFSETQ. This CDR3 has 13 residues. The germline V and J ends were trimmed by 0 bases and 11 bases, with 14 bases remaining between them. The CDR3: CASSLDDGTTAFF. In DNA form, the CDR3 reads TGCGCCAGCAGCTTGGACGACGGGACTACGGCTTTCTTT.

The V and J genes are TRBV4-2 and TRBJ2-4; 7 nucleotides line up with TRBD1. The CDR3 covers 17 residues. Germline CDR1 LGHNA, CDR2 YNFKEQ. The V gene end was trimmed by 4 bases and the J gene end by 2 bases; junction bases not matched to a gene: 11. The CDR3 coding sequence is TGTGCCAGCAGCCCCCCATTAGGGGGCGCCTCCAAAAACATTCAGTACTTC. It translates to CASSPPLGGASKNIQYF.

This chain connects TRBV7-2 to TRBJ1-1; maybe TRBD1 (5 bases). Germline V gene lookup returns CDR1 SGHTA and CDR2 FQGNSA. This CDR3 spans 13 amino acids. V lost 7 bases and J 6 bases, leaving 15 bases between the germline ends. The DNA of the CDR3 is TGTGCCAGCAAGGGGCGAGGAATGGCTGAAGCTTTCTTT. It translates to CASKGRGMAEAFF. Complete variable domain (other parts from reference TRBV7-2 and TRBJ1-1): GAGVSQSPSNKVTEKGKDVELRCDPISGHTALYWYRQSLGQGLEFLIYFQGNSAPDKSGLPSDRFSAERTGGSVSTLTIQRTQQEDSAVYLCASKGRGMAEAFFGQGTRLTVV.

This clone was detected only once. This sequence joins TRBV28 and TRBJ2-5, with 9 bases lining up with TRBD2. The CDR3 extends over 17 amino acids. Germline V gives CDR1 MDHEN, CDR2 SYDVKM. Trimming cost V 5 bases and J 5 bases; bases outside gene matches: 15. CDR3 loop: CASSGWSGGTFRETQYF. The CDR3 DNA reads as TGTGCCAGCAGTGGATGGAGCGGGGGGACTTTTCGGGAGACCCAGTACTTC.

The chain has TRBV2 and TRBJ1-1, with 8 positions matching TRBD1. V was clipped by 8 bases and J by 5 bases; unmatched bases: 4. CDR3 length: 12 residues. Germline V gene lookup returns CDR1 SNHLY and CDR2 FYNNEI. The CDR3: CASGRDRTEAFF. CDR3 sequence (DNA): TGTGCCAGCGGCCGGGACAGGACTGAAGCTTTCTTT. The full variable domain, completed using reference TRBV2 and TRBJ1-1, is EPEVTQTPSHQVTQMGQEVILRCVPISNHLYFYWYRQILGQKVEFLVSFYNNEISEKSEIFDDQFSVERPDGSNFTLKIRSTKLEDSAMYFCASGRDRTEAFFGQGTRLTVV.

The J gene is TRBJ2-5, the V gene TRBV27; D is possibly TRBD1 (5 bases). The ends were cut back, 6 bases at V and 7 bases at J, with 12 bases in the middle. The germline V gene has CDR1 MNHEY and CDR2 SMNVEV (reference sequence). This CDR3 region has 12 residues. The CDR3 region is CASSQGLGTQYF. The CDR3 DNA reads as TGTGCCAGCAGCCAGGGTCTGGGGACCCAGTACTTC.

CDR3 DNA: TGTGCCACCGGTGATGGACAGAGCCCCAGCCTCATGTGTGGCTACACCTTC. This encodes CATGDGQSPSLMCGYTF. The chain carries TRBV6-4 and TRBJ1-2; TRBD1 is a possible D gene (6 bases). This CDR3 region has 17 residues. V shed 10 bases and J shed 7 bases, with 31 bases lying between them. Germline assignment: CDR1 MRHNA and CDR2 SNTAGT.

This chain joins TRBV4-3 and TRBJ1-1; 9 bases are a match to TRBD1. From germline, CDR1 is LGHNA and CDR2 YSLEER. The CDR3 length is 15 residues. V was clipped by 1 base and J by 6 bases; unmatched bases: 6. The DNA of the CDR3 is TGCGCCAGCAGCCAAGCCACAGGGGGCACCTCTGAAGCTTTCTTT. Translating gives CASSQATGGTSEAFF.

This clone was detected only a few times. The V gene is TRBV6-6, the J gene TRBJ2-7; 10 positions agree with TRBD1. This CDR3 region has 14 residues. CDR1 and CDR2 from the germline V gene are MNHNY and SVGAGI (reference sequence). Trimming removed 5 bases from V and 3 bases from J; junction bases left unmatched: 4. The CDR3, as DNA: TGTGCCAGCAGTGCCGGGACAGGGGTCTACGAGCAGTACTTC. Translating it yields CASSAGTGVYEQYF.

This chain connects TRBV7-9 to TRBJ2-2, with D maybe TRBD2 (6 bases). Trimming took off 5 bases at V and 4 bases at J, with 20 bases between the two ends. This CDR3 contains 17 residues. The germline gives CDR1 SEHNR, CDR2 FQNEAQ (reference sequence). The CDR3, as DNA: TGTGCCAGCAGCCGCCCGACTAGGGGAATGGGCACCGGGGAGCTGTTTTTT. Translation gives CASSRPTRGMGTGELFF.

The chain joins TRBV18 to TRBJ1-1; tentative D call: TRBD1 (6 bases). Germline lookup yields CDR1 KGHSH and CDR2 LQKENI. The V end was cut by 3 bases, the J end by 5 bases, with 13 bases between. The CDR3 covers 14 residues. The CDR3 DNA reads as TGTGCCAGCTCACCGCGGACAGAAGGAACTGAAGCTTTCTTT. Translating it yields CASSPRTEGTEAFF. The full variable domain, completed using reference TRBV18 and TRBJ1-1, is NAGVMQNPRHLVRRRGQEARLRCSPMKGHSHVYWYRQLPEEGLKFMVYLQKENIIDESGMPKERFSAEFPKEGPSILRIQQVVRGDSAAYFCASSPRTEGTEAFFGQGTRLTVV.

This clone was seen more than once but under ten times. Different DNA sequences within this sample yield the same CDR3. This chain joins TRBV27 and TRBJ2-7; 7 nucleotides match TRBD1. With 5 bases clipped from V and 5 bases from J, the junction kept 9 bases outside the gene matches. Per germline, CDR1 MNHEY and CDR2 SMNVEV (reference sequence). There are 14 residues in the CDR3. The CDR3 sequence: CASSPRDSRNEQYF. Written as DNA, the CDR3 is TGTGCCAGCAGTCCGAGGGACAGTAGAAACGAGCAGTACTTC.

V gene TRBV5-6 combines with J gene TRBJ1-5; 7 positions match TRBD1. This CDR3 is built from 16 residues. Trimming at V came to 0 bases and at J to 1 base, leaving 4 bases not matched to a gene. Germline V gene lookup returns CDR1 SGHDT and CDR2 YYEEEE. Here the CDR3 DNA reads TGTGCCAGCAGCTTGGGAGGGGGCTTGAGCAATCAGCCCCAGCATTTT. This gives the protein CASSLGGGLSNQPQHF.

The table lists this clone with a few counts. The chain recombines TRBV5-1 with TRBJ2-7, with D possibly being TRBD2 (5 bases). The germline V gene has CDR1 SGHRS and CDR2 YFSETQ. V was clipped by 0 bases and J by 0 bases, with 10 bases between them. The CDR3 has 15 amino acids. CDR3 DNA: TGCGCCAGCAGCTTGGGAGGGAGTTCCTCCTACGAGCAGTACTTC. Protein product: CASSLGGSSSYEQYF.

For this clone: The sample contains more than one DNA sequence encoding this CDR3. This chain joins TRBV6-5 and TRBJ2-7; D might be TRBD2 (6 bases). V shed 0 bases and J shed 7 bases, with 7 bases lying between them. The CDR3 has 12 residues. Per the germline V gene, CDR1 is MNHEY and CDR2 is SVGAGI. In DNA, the CDR3 is TGTGCCAGCAGTTACTCCGGGGGAGAGCAGTACTTC. As protein: CASSYSGGEQYF.

The chain couples TRBV4-3 to TRBJ2-3; 13 bases agree with TRBD2. Trimming removed 4 bases from V and 3 bases from J; junction bases left unmatched: 7. From germline, CDR1 is LGHNA and CDR2 YSLEER. This CDR3 spans 17 amino acids. This CDR3 is CASSRGLAGDQTDTQYF. The CDR3 DNA reads TGCGCCAGCAGCCGAGGACTAGCGGGGGACCAAACAGATACGCAGTATTTT.

The chain links TRBV19 to TRBJ2-4; TRBD1 agrees at 8 bases. The germline gives CDR1 LNHDA, CDR2 SQIVND (reference sequence). This CDR3 has 14 residues. After removal of 7 bases from V and 12 bases from J, the junction contained 14 bases not matched to a gene. The CDR3 sequence: CASNSGQAPGRQYF. The CDR3 DNA follows: TGTGCCAGTAATTCGGGACAGGCCCCCGGCCGTCAGTACTTC.

The count of this clone is one. The junction differs from germline at one of its ends, possibly a read error. Additional DNA sequences in this sample encode the identical CDR3. The chain combines TRBV4-2 with TRBJ2-1, with TRBD2 matching 9 bases. Germline lookup yields CDR1 LGHNA and CDR2 YNFKEQ. The CDR3 runs to 18 residues. The CDR3 sequence is CASSQEPSGAGGPNEQFF. The CDR3 bases are TGTGCCAGTAGCCAAGAGCCCTCTGGAGCGGGGGGCCCCAATGAGCAGTTCTTC.

This chain joins TRBV10-1 and TRBJ1-5, with D perhaps TRBD1 (6 bases). The CDR3 runs to 13 residues. In germline, CDR1 is WNHNN, CDR2 SYGVQD (reference sequence). V lost 6 bases and J lost 8, with 14 bases in between. CDR3 in DNA: TGCGCCAGCAGGGGACATGGAGGAGAGCCCCAGCATTTT. As protein: CASRGHGGEPQHF.